This TCR beta chain was sequenced in a study of shared clonotypes between healthy human individuals. Study-wide results and limits: Naive subsets generally exceeded memory subsets in estimated richness.

Sequencing was performed with immunoSEQ multiplex PCR; in TCRdb, only in-frame clones are kept and a portion is missing. Of 2 million to 2.5 million clones in the sample, nearly 97% are singletons; the top ten hold less than 0.15%. The germline V gene encodes CDR1 WNHNN and CDR2 SYGVQD (reference sequence). Trimming left V 4 bases short and J 4 bases short, with 4 bases between. There are 11 residues in the CDR3. With respect to this clone: Its antigen is undetermined.

V gene TRBV10-1 combines with J gene TRBJ1-1; D call uncertain. The source is a man aged 18 to 29 in good health. The sample was naive CD4+ T cells sorted from blood. Sample subset: CD45RA+ positively selected. For the CDR3, the DNA is TGCGCCAGCAGTGTCGTCACTGAAGCTTTCTTT. This encodes CASSVVTEAFF.